This T cell receptor (beta chain) derives from a study of blood T cell repertoires in COVID-19. The assay was immunoSEQ multiplex PCR, and TCRdb's table has in-frame clones only and misses some. The top ten hold approximately 10% of the sample, which has 140,000 or so clones, more than 75% seen once. The CDR3 consists of 14 residues. Germline assignment: CDR1 SGDLS and CDR2 YYNGEE. Trimming took 4 bases from V and 4 from J; bases not matched to a gene: 1. This clonotype was sampled from a man aged 55-75 years who had recovered from COVID-19. The sequenced sample was PBMCs or T cells enriched from blood (not recorded which). The genes are TRBV9 and TRBJ2-1, with 11 bases lining up with TRBD2. This CDR3 is CASSRTSGYNEQFF. The CDR3 nucleotides read TGTGCCAGCAGCCGGACTAGCGGGTACAATGAGCAGTTCTTC.